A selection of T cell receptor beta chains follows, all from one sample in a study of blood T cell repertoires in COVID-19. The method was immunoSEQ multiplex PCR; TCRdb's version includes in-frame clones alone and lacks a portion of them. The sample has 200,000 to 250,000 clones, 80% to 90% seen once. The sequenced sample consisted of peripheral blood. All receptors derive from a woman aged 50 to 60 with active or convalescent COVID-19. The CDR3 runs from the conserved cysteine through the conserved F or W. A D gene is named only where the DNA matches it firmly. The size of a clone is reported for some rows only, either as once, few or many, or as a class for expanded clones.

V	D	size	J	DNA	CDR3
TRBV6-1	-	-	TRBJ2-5	TGTGCCAGCAGTGAGGATGGGCTGGTTGAAGAGACCCAGTACTTC	CASSEDGLVEETQYF
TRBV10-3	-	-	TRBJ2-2	TGTGCCATCAGTGAGTCGGGGAGCGGGGAGCTGTTTTTT	CAISESGSGELFF
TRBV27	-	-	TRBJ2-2	TGTGCCAGCAGGGGGGCTCCCGCGAACACCGGGGAGCTGTTTTTT	CASRGAPANTGELFF
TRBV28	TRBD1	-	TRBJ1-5	TGTGCCAGCGAACTGACAGGGCTAGATAGCAATCAGCCCCAGCATTTT	CASELTGLDSNQPQHF
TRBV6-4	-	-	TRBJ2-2	TGTGCCAGCAGTGGGTCGGAGACCGGGGAGCTGTTTTTT	CASSGSETGELFF
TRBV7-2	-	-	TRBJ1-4	TGTGCCAGCAGCAATCAGGGGACAACTAATGAAAAACTGTTTTTT	CASSNQGTTNEKLFF
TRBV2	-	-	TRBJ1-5	TGTGCCAGCAGTGCCACAGGGACGAGTTCTCAGCCCCAGCATTTT	CASSATGTSSQPQHF
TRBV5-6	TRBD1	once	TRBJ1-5	TGTGCCAGCAGCTTCAGGGGGCTCACCTATAGCAATCAGCCCCAGCATTTT	CASSFRGLTYSNQPQHF
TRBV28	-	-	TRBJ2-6	TGTGCCAGCACAACGACAGACACATACTCTGGGGCCAACGTCCTGACTTTC	CASTTTDTYSGANVLTF
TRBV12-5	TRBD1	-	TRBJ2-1	TGTGCTAGTGGTTTGCAGGGGGCGAATGAGCAGTTCTTC	CASGLQGANEQFF
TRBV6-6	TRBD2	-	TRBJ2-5	TGTGCCAGCAGTTCCGGGACTAGCGGGAGGGGGGAGACCCAGTACTTC	CASSSGTSGRGETQYF
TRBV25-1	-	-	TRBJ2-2	TGTGCCAGCAGGCAACAGGGTTTGGGCAACACCGGGGAGCTGTTTTTT	CASRQQGLGNTGELFF
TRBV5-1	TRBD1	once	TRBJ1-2	TGCGCCAGCAGCCCCGGGACAGAGTACTATGGCTACACCTTC	CASSPGTEYYGYTF
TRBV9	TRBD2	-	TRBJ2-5	TGTGCCAGCAGCAGTTCTAGCGTAGCGGGGGCAGAGACCCAGTACTTC	CASSSSSVAGAETQYF
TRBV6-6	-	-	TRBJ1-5	TGTGCCAGCAGTAGGGACATTGCTCAGCCCCAGCATTTT	CASSRDIAQPQHF
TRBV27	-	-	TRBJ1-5	TGTGCCAGCGCTATCGCCGGCAATCAGCCCCAGCATTTT	CASAIAGNQPQHF
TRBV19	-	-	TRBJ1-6	TGTGCCAGTAGTATTCTGGCAGGCGTCCCCCTCCACTTT	CASSILAGVPLHF
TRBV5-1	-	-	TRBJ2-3	TGCGCCAGCAGCTTGGGGGCGGGGAACCTCCCAGATACGCAGTATTTT	CASSLGAGNLPDTQYF
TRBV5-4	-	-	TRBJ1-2	TGTGCCAGCAGCTTCTGGCAGGAGCGGGGCTACACCTTC	CASSFWQERGYTF
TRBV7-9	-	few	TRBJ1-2	TGTGCCAGCAGCTTAGGCAGGGGTAACTATGGCTACACCTTC	CASSLGRGNYGYTF